This T cell receptor beta chain emerged from a study of T cell responses to AZD1222 COVID-19 vaccine. Study-wide results and limits: Spike-spanning, vaccine-associated CD4 TCRs were dominant at 160-218 and 743-854. Sampling captured repertoires only after the peak T cell response.

Repertoires were generated with immunoSEQ multiplex PCR, while TCRdb's copy carries only in-frame clones and drops some. This table has fewer than 90,000 clones, 89% appearing once. Second doses at about 4 or about 12 weeks were pooled. V gave up 1 base and J gave up 1 base, with 17 bases separating them. Germline-derived CDR1 and CDR2 are LNHDA and SQIVND (reference sequence). The CDR3 has 18 amino acids. A note on this clone: No antigen is known for it.

This clonotype originated in an adult who received the AZD1222 COVID-19 vaccine. This specimen was peripheral blood, taken 28 days after the second AZD1222 dose. This sequence joins TRBV19 and TRBJ1-5; maybe TRBD1 (6 bases). The CDR3 sequence: CASSIVGGGGMSNQPQHF. The DNA for the CDR3 is TGTGCCAGTAGTATAGTCGGAGGGGGGGGGATGAGCAATCAGCCCCAGCATTTT.